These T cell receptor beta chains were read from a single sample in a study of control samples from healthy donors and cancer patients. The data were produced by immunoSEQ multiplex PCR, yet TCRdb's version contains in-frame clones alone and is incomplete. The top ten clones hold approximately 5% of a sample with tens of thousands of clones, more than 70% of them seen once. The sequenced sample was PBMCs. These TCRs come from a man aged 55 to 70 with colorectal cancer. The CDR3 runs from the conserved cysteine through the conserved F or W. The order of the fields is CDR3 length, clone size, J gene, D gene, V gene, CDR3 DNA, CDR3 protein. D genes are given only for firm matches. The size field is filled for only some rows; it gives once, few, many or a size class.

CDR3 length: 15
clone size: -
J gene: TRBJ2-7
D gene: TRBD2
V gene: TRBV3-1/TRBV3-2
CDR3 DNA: TGTGCCAGCAGCCATCGGGCTAGCGGGGGGAACGAGCAGTACTTC
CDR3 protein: CASSHRASGGNEQYF

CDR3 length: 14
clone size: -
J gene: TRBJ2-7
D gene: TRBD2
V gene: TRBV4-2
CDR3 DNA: TGTGCCAGCAGCCAGGGGCTAGCGGACTACGAGCAGTACTTC
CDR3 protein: CASSQGLADYEQYF

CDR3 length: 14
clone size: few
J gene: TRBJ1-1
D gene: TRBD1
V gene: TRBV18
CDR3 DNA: TGTGCCAGCTCACCCCAGGGGGCTGGAACTGAAGCTTTCTTT
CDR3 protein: CASSPQGAGTEAFF

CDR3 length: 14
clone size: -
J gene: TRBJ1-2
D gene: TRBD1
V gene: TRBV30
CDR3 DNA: TGTGCCTGGAGACAGGACAGGACGGGGTATGGCTACACCTTC
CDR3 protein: CAWRQDRTGYGYTF

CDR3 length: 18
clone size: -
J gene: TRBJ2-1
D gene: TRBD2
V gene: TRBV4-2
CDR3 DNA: TGTGCCAGCAGCCAAGATTCCGGGGCTAGCGGGGGTTTTAATGAGCAGTTCTTC
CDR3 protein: CASSQDSGASGGFNEQFF

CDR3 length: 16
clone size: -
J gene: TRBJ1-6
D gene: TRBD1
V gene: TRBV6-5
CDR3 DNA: TGTGCCAGCAGTTCCCGCCGGGGACAGGGCAATTCACCCCTCCACTTT
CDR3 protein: CASSSRRGQGNSPLHF

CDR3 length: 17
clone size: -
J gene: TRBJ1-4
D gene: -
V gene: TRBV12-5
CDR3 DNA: TGTGCTAGTGCCCACTCTGACAGCCCGGTGATCGGTGAAAAACTGTTTTTT
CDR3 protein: CASAHSDSPVIGEKLFF

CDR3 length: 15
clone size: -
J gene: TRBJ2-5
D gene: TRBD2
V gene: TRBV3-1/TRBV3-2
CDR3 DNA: TGTGCCAGCAGCCAAGGGTGGAGCGGGGCGGAGACCCAGTACTTC
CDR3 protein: CASSQGWSGAETQYF

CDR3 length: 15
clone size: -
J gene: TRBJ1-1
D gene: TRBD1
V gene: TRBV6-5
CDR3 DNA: TGTGCCAGCAGGACGTCGACAGGGTCTGACACTGAAGCTTTCTTT
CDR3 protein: CASRTSTGSDTEAFF

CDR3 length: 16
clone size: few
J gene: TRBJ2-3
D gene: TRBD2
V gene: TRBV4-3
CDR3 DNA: TGCGCCAGCAGCCAAGTACTAGCGGCTAGCACAGATACGCAGTATTTT
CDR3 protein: CASSQVLAASTDTQYF

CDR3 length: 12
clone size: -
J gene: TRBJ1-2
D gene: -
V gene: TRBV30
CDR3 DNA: TGTGCCTGGAGTAGCCGACAGATCTTTTACACCTTC
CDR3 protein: CAWSSRQIFYTF

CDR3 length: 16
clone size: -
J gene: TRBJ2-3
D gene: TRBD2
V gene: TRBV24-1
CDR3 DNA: TGTGCCACCAGTGATCCGGGACTAGCGGCGACAGATACGCAGTATTTT
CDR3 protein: CATSDPGLAATDTQYF

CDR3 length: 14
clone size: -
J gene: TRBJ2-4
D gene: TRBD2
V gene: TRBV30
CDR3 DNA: TGTGCCTGGACCCGGGGGGGCGCGGTAAACATTCAGTACTTC
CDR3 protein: CAWTRGGAVNIQYF

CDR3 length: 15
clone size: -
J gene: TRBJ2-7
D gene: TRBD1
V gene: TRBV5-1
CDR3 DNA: TGCGCCAGCAGCTTCTGGACAGGGGGTTCCTACGAGCAGTACTTC
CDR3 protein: CASSFWTGGSYEQYF

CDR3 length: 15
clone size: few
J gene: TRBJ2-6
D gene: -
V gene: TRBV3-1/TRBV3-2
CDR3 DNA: TGTGCCAGCAGCCAGTCCCTCTCTGGGGCCAACGTCCTGACTTTC
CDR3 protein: CASSQSLSGANVLTF

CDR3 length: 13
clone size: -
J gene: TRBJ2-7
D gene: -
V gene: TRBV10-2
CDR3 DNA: TGCGCCAGCAGTAGAGACACAAACTACGAGCAGTACTTC
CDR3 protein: CASSRDTNYEQYF

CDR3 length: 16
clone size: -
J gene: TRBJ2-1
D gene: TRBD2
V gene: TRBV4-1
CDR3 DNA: TGCGCCAGCAGCCGGATACTAGCGGGGGGGCCTGTTGAGCAGTTCTTC
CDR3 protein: CASSRILAGGPVEQFF